The present T cell receptor (beta chain) was sequenced within a study of T cells in Graves' hyperthyroidism and ophthalmopathy (dated by TCRdb to the late 2010s). Context from the whole study: Peripheral blood was sampled at the time of initial diagnosis, prior to any treatment. A discovery cohort of about 95 patients, about 40 with Graves' ophthalmopathy and about 60 with stable Graves' hyperthyroidism, was used to find distinguishing TCR V-J signatures. Whether ophthalmopathy could be predicted prospectively was tested in an independent validation cohort made up of fewer than 20 hyperthyroidism patients plus 17 patients who later progressed to ophthalmopathy. The roughly 100 discovery patients were randomly divided into training and test sets at a 7:3 ratio. The study also compared thyroid tissue and blood T-cell repertoires from several Graves' hyperthyroidism patients. Once sampling was done, hyperthyroidism patients were given methimazole at a starting dose of 30 mg daily, whereas ophthalmopathy patients were given high-dose intravenous methylprednisolone. The paper describes TCR Vbeta CDR3 sequencing of around 140 peripheral blood samples, made up of some 40 ophthalmopathy patients, over 70 hyperthyroidism patients and about 17 progressor patients.

Results the study describes overall, beyond this receptor: No statistical method was used to fix the sample size in advance, and group allocation was not hidden from the investigators. A model built on a 13 V-J signature distinguished ophthalmopathy from stable hyperthyroidism, reaching roughly 88% sensitivity and about 81% specificity in cross-validation and 80%/75% in testing. During validation, the model predicted progression to ophthalmopathy a median of approximately 7 months ahead of onset, with approximately 70% sensitivity and about 72% specificity. Blood samples also contained most of the expanded thyroid clonotypes (frequency above 0.001), which suggests that blood repertoires may reflect thyroid immune responses.

This clonotype was seen many times. Its target antigen remains unknown. No base quality values were provided; no much bigger clone lies one nucleotide off. Stable Graves' hyperthyroidism was defined as the absence of progression to ophthalmopathy over 18 months of follow-up. Hyperthyroidism patients were newly diagnosed, had a disease duration of under 2 months, and were aged 18 to 65 years. Any patient with an uncontrolled infection, another autoimmune disease, pregnancy or lactation was excluded. Diagnoses were established on the basis of clinical symptoms, serum thyroxine and TRAb, thyroid ultrasound, and orbital computed tomography. PBMCs were isolated from approximately 10 ml of fresh peripheral blood by Ficoll-Paque density gradient centrifugation. Total RNA was extracted with Trizol reagent, and quality was checked on an Agilent 2100 Bioanalyzer. The TCR beta CDR3 regions were amplified from the RNA transcripts. A first-round RT-PCR of the TCR CDR3 used the HTBI primer set with the Qiagen OneStep RT-PCR kit. The libraries were constructed in a second round of multiplex PCR and then size-selected and purified. Sequencing of the libraries was done on an Illumina HiSeq2000 using paired-end 100 bp reads. The authors processed their data as follows. SOAPnuke was used to process the raw data, throwing out any read that contained adapters or uncalled bases, had a mean Phred below 15, or lacked an exact constant-primer or identifier match. COPE v1.2.5 was used to merge the high-quality paired reads, and each unique nucleotide sequence was defined as a clonotype. MiTCR v1.1 was used to align the clonotypes against IMGT TRBV, TRBD and TRBJ reference segments. The analysis included only V-J combinations with a frequency above 0.0001, which together covered more than 99% of the repertoires. A TCS score was defined as the ratio of F50 (clonal expansion) to E x V (chaos), with BLOSUM62-based TCRdist applied between CDR3 peptides within each V-J. Welch's t-statistics and random forest reduced 450 to 600 V-J features to under 15, which were used in a naive Bayes classifier (R e1071). TCRdb ran its own pipeline on the public reads, namely fastp trimming at Q25 and MiXCR clone calling, and kept in-frame beta chains. CDR3 protein duplicates are merged, each entry listing the most common genes and DNA. The authors' filters were not applied to this entry. The sample table shows around 190,000 distinct CDR3 sequences, and about 18% are seen once. The ten largest clones add up to 29% of the sample.

The CDR3 holds 12 amino acids from the cysteine to the phenylalanine. The retained sequence is limited to the CDR3, 36 bases, with the frame set at the first base. Taken from the germline V gene, the CDR1 and CDR2 loops are MNHNS and SASEGT. Cut back by 4 bases and 3 bases, the V and J ends lie 7 bases apart. Recombination connected TRBV6-1 to TRBJ2-7, with the D gene not clear enough to name. The clonotype originates from a woman aged 50 to 65 with Graves' hyperthyroidism. The sample consisted of blood. In nucleotide form, the sequence is TGTGCCAGCAGTGGAGACCTCTACGAGCAGTACTTC. This encodes CASSGDLYEQYF.